The 9 T cell receptor beta chains below were found in one sample sequenced in a study of blood T cell repertoires in COVID-19. Data came from immunoSEQ multiplex PCR; TCRdb stores just in-frame clones and leaves some out. The table has about 480,000 clones, 70% to 90% seen once. Sequencing was performed on PBMCs or T cells enriched from blood (not recorded which). The source of these receptors is a woman aged 40 to 49 who had recovered from COVID-19.

V usage is TRBV3-1 (or the pseudogene TRBV3-2) and J usage is TRBJ2-7; D possibly corresponds to TRBD1 (6 bases). The CDR3 loop spans 14 amino acids. The V gene's germline CDR1 is LGHDT and CDR2 YNNKEL (reference sequence). Trimming took off 6 bases at V and 2 bases at J, with 14 bases between the two ends. CDR3: CASRPLGATYEQYF. CDR3 bases: TGTGCCAGCAGACCCTTGGGGGCCACCTACGAGCAGTACTTC.

The genes are TRBV27 and TRBJ2-4, with TRBD1 identical over 7 bases. V gave up 5 bases and J gave up 7 bases; unmatched junction bases: 8. CDR1 and CDR2 (germline): MNHEY, SMNVEV (reference sequence). This CDR3 is built from 14 residues. The CDR3 loop is CASSVSGGWNIQYF. In nucleotides, the CDR3 is TGTGCCAGCAGTGTCTCAGGGGGATGGAACATTCAGTACTTC.

The CDR3 DNA is TGTGCCAGCAGTGACTGGGCCGTCAGCACTGAAGCTTTCTTT. This encodes CASSDWAVSTEAFF. The chain joins TRBV2 to TRBJ1-1; D is undetermined. Trimming took off 3 bases at V and 4 bases at J, with 12 bases between the two ends. The CDR3 totals 14 residues. CDR1 is SNHLY and CDR2 is FYNNEI in the germline V gene.

This sequence joins TRBV3-1 (or the pseudogene TRBV3-2) and TRBJ2-7, with 7 bases matching TRBD1. There are 15 residues in the CDR3. The germline gives CDR1 LGHDT, CDR2 YNNKEL (reference sequence). The ends lost 0 bases at V and 0 bases at J; junction bases unmatched: 2. The CDR3, as DNA: TGTGCCAGCAGCCAAGAGCAGGGGGTCTCCTACGAGCAGTACTTC. Protein: CASSQEQGVSYEQYF.

This chain links TRBV18 with TRBJ2-5; D might be TRBD2 (5 bases). The CDR3 consists of 17 residues. The V gene lost 0 bases and the J gene lost 0 bases, with 14 bases spanning the gap. Germline V lookup: CDR1 KGHSH, CDR2 LQKENI. The chain's CDR3 is CASSPPDWETYQETQYF. In DNA form, the CDR3 reads TGTGCCAGCTCACCACCTGATTGGGAGACGTACCAAGAGACCCAGTACTTC.

This sequence joins TRBV7-6 and TRBJ2-7; tentative D call: TRBD1 (6 bases). The V and J ends lost 2 bases and 1 base respectively, with 9 bases between them. Germline V gene data show CDR1 as SGHVS and CDR2 as FNYEAQ. The CDR3 has 14 amino acids. The CDR3 loop is CASSLTGQSYEQYF. CDR3 bases: TGTGCCAGCAGCTTAACAGGGCAATCCTACGAGCAGTACTTC.

The chain uses TRBV4-1 and TRBJ2-4; D not certain. The germline V gene encodes CDR1 MGHRA and CDR2 YSYEKL. The CDR3 totals 13 residues. The V end was cut by 6 bases, the J end by 1 base, with 7 bases between. DNA of the CDR3: TGCGCCAGCAGTCCCTCGGCCAAAAACATTCAGTACTTC. Protein product: CASSPSAKNIQYF.

DNA of the CDR3: TGTGCCAGCAGTGACTGGACAGGGTCCCCTCATCGGCCCCAGCATTTT. Its protein product is CASSDWTGSPHRPQHF. This chain uses TRBV6-1 with TRBJ1-5; 8 bases align to TRBD1. The junction had 13 bases not matched to a gene; V was cut back by 3 bases and J by 9 bases. The CDR3 is 16 amino acids. Germline CDR1 is MNHNS and CDR2 is SASEGT.

V usage is TRBV5-1 and J usage is TRBJ1-2; TRBD1 matches 7 bases. CDR3 length: 17 amino acids. The germline V gene encodes CDR1 SGHRS and CDR2 YFSETQ. Trimming cost V 0 bases and J 8 bases; bases outside gene matches: 16. CDR3 sequence: CASSLVGTAQKNVGYTF. The CDR3 nucleotides read TGCGCCAGCAGCTTGGTAGGGACAGCCCAAAAGAATGTAGGCTACACCTTC.